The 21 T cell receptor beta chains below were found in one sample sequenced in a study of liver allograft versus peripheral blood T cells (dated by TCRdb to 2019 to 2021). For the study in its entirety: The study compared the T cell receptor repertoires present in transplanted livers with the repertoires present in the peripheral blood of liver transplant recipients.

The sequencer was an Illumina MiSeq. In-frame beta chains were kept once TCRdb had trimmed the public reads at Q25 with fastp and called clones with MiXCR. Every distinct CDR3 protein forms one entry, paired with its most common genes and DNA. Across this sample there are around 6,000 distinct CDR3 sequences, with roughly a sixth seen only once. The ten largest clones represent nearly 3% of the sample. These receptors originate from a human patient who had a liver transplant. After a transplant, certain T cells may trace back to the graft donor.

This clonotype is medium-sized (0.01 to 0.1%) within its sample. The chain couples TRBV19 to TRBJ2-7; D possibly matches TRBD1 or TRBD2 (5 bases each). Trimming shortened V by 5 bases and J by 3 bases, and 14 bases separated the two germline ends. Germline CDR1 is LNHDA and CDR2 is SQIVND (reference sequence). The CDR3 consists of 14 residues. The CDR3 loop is CASSPMPGRYEQYF. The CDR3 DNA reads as TGTGCCAGTAGTCCCATGCCGGGGCGCTACGAGCAGTACTTC.

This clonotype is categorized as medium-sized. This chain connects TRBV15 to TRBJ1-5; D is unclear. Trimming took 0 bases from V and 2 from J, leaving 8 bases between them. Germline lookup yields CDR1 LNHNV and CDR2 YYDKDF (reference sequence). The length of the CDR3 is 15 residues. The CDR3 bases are TGTGCCACCAGCAGAGAGCGGGGAGGCAATCAGCCCCAGCATTTT. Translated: CATSRERGGNQPQHF.

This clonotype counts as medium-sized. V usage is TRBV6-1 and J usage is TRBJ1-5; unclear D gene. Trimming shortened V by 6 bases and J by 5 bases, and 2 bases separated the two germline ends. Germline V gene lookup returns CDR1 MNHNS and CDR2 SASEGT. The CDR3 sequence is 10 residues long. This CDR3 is CASSDQPQHF. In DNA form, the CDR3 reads TGTGCCAGCAGCGATCAGCCCCAGCATTTT.

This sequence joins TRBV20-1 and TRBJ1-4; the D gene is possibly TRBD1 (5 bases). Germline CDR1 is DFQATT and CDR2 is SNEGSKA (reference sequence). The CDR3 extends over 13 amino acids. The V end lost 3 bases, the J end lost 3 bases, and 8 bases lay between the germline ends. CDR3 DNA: TGCAGTGCTAGGGGAGGGGCTAATGAAAAACTGTTTTTT. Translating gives CSARGGANEKLFF.

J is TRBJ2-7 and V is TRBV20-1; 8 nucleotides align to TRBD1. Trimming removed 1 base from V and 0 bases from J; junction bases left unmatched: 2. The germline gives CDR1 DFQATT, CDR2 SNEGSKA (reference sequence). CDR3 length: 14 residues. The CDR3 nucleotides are TGCAGTGCTAGAGCTGGACAGGGCTCCTACGAGCAGTACTTC. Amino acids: CSARAGQGSYEQYF.

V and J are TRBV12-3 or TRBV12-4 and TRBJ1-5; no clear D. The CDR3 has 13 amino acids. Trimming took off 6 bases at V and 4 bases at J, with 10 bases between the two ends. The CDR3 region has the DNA TGTGCCAGCAGCGGGTTTCTAAATCAGCCCCAGCATTTT. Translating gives CASSGFLNQPQHF.

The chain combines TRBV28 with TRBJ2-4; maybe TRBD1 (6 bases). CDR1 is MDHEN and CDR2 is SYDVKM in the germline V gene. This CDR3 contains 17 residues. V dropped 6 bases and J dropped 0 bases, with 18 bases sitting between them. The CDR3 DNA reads TGTGCCAGCAGGGGAGCTACAGGGTACATAGCCAAAAACATTCAGTACTTC. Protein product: CASRGATGYIAKNIQYF.

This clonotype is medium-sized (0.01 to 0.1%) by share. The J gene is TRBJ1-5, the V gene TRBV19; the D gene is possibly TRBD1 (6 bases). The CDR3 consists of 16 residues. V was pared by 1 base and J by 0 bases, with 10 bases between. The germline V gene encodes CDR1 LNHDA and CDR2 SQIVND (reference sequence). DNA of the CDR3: TGTGCCAGTAGTATAGGGACAGTTTATAGCAATCAGCCCCAGCATTTT. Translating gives CASSIGTVYSNQPQHF.

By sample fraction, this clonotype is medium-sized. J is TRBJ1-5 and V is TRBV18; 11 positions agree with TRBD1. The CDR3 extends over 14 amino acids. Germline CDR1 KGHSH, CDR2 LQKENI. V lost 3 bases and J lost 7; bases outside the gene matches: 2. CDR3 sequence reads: CASSPGQGGQPQHF. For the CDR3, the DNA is TGTGCCAGCTCACCGGGACAGGGGGGGCAGCCCCAGCATTTT.

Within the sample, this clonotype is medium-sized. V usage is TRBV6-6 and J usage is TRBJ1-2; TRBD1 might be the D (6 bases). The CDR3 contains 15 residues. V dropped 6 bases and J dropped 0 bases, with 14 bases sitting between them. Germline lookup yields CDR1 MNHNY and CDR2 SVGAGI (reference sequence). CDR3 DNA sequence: TGTGCCAGCAGCAGAGGACAGAATGCTAACTATGGCTACACCTTC. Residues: CASSRGQNANYGYTF.

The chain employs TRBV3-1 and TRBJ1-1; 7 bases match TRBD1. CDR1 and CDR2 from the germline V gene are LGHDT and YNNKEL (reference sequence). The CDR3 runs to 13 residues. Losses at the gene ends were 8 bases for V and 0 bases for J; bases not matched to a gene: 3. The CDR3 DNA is TGTGCCAGCGGAGGGACAGTGAACACTGAAGCTTTCTTT. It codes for CASGGTVNTEAFF.

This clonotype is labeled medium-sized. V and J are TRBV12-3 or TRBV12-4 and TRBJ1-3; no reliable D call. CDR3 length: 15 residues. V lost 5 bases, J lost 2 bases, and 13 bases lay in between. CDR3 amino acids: CASSKGFAAGNTIYF. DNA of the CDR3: TGTGCCAGCAGTAAGGGTTTCGCGGCTGGAAACACCATATATTTT.

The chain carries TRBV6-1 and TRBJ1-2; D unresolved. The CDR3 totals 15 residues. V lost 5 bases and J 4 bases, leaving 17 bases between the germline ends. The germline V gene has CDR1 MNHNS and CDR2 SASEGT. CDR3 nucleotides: TGTGCCAGCAGTTACTCGGCAGGAGGACCCTATGGCTACACCTTC. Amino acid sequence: CASSYSAGGPYGYTF.

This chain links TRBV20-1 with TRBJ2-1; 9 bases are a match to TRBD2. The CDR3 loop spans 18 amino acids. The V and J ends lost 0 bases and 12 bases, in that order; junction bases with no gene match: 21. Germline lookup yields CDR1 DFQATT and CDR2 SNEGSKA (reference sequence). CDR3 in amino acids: CSAREGVRFGGGAFGQFF. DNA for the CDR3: TGCAGTGCTAGAGAGGGTGTTCGGTTCGGCGGGGGGGCCTTTGGGCAGTTCTTC.

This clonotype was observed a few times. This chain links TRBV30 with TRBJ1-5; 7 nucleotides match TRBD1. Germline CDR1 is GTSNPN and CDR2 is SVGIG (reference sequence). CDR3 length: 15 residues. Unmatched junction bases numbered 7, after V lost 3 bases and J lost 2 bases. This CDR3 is CAWSLGTVGNQPQHF. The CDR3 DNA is TGTGCCTGGAGCCTTGGGACAGTCGGCAATCAGCCCCAGCATTTT.

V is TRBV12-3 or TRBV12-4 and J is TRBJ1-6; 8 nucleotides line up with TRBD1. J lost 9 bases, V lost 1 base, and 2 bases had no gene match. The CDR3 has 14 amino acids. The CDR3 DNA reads TGTGCCAGCAGTTTAGACAGGGGGATTTCACCCCTCCACTTT. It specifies CASSLDRGISPLHF.

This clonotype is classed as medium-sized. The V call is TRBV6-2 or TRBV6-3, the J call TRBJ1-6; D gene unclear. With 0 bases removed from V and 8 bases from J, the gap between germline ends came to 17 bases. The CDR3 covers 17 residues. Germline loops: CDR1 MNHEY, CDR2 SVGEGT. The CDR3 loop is CASSYSTGSPRDSPLHF. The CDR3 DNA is TGTGCCAGCAGTTACTCCACTGGGTCCCCTAGGGATTCACCCCTCCACTTT.

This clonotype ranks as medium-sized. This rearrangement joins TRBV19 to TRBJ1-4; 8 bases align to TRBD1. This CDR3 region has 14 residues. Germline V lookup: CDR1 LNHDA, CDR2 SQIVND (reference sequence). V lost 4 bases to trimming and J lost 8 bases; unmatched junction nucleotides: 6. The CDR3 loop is CASSSGQGGEKLFF. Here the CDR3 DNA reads TGTGCCAGTAGTAGTGGACAGGGAGGGGAAAAACTGTTTTTT.

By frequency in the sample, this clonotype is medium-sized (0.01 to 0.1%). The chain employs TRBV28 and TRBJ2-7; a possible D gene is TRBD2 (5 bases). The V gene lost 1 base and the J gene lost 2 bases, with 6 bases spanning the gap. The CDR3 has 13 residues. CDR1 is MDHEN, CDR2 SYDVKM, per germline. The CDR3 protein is CASSLSGAYEQYF. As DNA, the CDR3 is TGTGCCAGCAGTTTATCCGGGGCCTACGAGCAGTACTTC.

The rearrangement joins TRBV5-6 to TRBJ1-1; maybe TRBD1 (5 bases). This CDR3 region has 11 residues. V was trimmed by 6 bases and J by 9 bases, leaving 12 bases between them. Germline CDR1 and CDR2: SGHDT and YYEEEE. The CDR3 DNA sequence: TGTGCCAGCACCTCCCGGGGCCAAGCTTTCTTT. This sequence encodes CASTSRGQAFF. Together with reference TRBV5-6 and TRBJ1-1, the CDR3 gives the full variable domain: DAGVTQSPTHLIKTRGQQVTLRCSPKSGHDTVSWYQQALGQGPQFIFQYYEEEERQRGNFPDRFSGHQFPNYSSELNVNALLLGDSALYLCASTSRGQAFFGQGTRLTVV.

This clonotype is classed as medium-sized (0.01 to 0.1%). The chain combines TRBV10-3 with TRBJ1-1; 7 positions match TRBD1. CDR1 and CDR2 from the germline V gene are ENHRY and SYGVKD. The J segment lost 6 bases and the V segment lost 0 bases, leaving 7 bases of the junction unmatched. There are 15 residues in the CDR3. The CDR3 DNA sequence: TGTGCCATCAGTGAGTCAAGGGGGCAGGGTGCTGAAGCTTTCTTT. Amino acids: CAISESRGQGAEAFF.